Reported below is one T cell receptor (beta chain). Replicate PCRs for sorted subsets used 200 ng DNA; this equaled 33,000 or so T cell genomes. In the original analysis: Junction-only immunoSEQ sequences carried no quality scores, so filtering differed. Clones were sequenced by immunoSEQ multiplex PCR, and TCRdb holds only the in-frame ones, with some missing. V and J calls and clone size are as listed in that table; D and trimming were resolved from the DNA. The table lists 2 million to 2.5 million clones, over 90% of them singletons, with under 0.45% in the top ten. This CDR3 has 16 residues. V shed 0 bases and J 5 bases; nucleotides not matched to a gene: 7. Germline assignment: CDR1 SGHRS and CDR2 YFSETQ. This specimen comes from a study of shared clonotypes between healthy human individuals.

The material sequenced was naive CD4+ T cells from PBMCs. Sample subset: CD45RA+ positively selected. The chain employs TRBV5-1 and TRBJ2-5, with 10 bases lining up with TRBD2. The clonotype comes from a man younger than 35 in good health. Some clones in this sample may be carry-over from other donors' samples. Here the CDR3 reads CASSLGASGSVETQYF. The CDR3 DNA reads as TGCGCCAGCAGCTTGGGGGCTAGCGGGAGCGTTGAGACCCAGTACTTC.